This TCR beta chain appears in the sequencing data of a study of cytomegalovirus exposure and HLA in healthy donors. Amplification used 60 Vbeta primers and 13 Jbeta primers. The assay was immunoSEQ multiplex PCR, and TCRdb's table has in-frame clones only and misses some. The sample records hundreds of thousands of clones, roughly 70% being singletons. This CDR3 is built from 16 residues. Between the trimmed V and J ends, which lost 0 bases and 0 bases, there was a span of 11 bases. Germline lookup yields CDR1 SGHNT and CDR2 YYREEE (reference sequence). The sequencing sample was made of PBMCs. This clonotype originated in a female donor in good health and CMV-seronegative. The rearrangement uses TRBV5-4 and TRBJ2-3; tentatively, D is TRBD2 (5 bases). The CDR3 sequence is CASSLARSGSTDTQYF. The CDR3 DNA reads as TGTGCCAGCAGCTTGGCCCGGAGCGGTAGCACAGATACGCAGTATTTT.